This T cell receptor beta chain appears in the sequencing data of a study of blood T cell repertoires in COVID-19. Study-level background: Sources were T cells, B-cell-depleted T cells, or PBMCs; the material itself was cDNA or gDNA.

This CDR3 region has 14 residues. Trimming shortened V by 5 bases and J by 4 bases, and 14 bases separated the two germline ends. CDR1 and CDR2 (germline): LNHDA, SQIVND (reference sequence). Original methodology: Estimation of nucleated cell counts relied on the amplification of reference gene primers. Generated by immunoSEQ multiplex PCR, the TCRdb table keeps only in-frame clones and is missing some. V and J calls plus clone size are reproduced from that table; the DNA served to infer D and trimming. The sample consists of a few hundred thousand clones, about 90% of them appearing once. Sequenced input: PBMCs or T cells enriched from blood (not recorded which). The chain is built from TRBV19 and TRBJ1-1, with D perhaps TRBD1 (5 bases). This receptor was identified in a woman in her 30s who had recovered from COVID-19. The CDR3 here is CASSRKTGGTEAFF. CDR3 in DNA: TGTGCCAGTAGTCGGAAAACAGGTGGCACTGAAGCTTTCTTT.